The rows below give T cell receptor beta chains drawn from one sample of a study of a mutant IDH1 vaccine in newly diagnosed glioma. Here immunoSEQ multiplex PCR was the method, and the copy in TCRdb shows in-frame clones only, minus some. The sample lists tens of thousands of clones; 70% to 80% were seen once. These receptors have no identified antigens. This specimen was PBMCs, taken from a glioma patient whose treatment included an IDH1 peptide vaccine. The source is a man aged 40-55 years with glioma. Each CDR3 is given with its conserved first and last residue. A D gene is named only where the DNA matches it firmly. Clone size is stated in some rows and not others, as once, few, many or a class when expanded.

j_call: TRBJ2-3
clone_size: NA
d_call: TRBD2
v_call: TRBV9
cdr3_nt: TGTGCCAGCAGCATCGCGGGAGGCCACACAGATACGCAGTATTTT
cdr3_aa: CASSIAGGHTDTQYF

j_call: TRBJ2-5
clone_size: NA
d_call: TRBD2
v_call: TRBV4-1
cdr3_nt: TGCGCCAGCAGCCAAGACGCAGCGGGACTCCAAGAGACCCAGTACTTC
cdr3_aa: CASSQDAAGLQETQYF

j_call: TRBJ2-1
clone_size: NA
d_call: NA
v_call: TRBV4-1
cdr3_nt: TGCGCCAGCAGCCAAGGGTATGGGTTCGCCCATGAGCAGTTCTTC
cdr3_aa: CASSQGYGFAHEQFF

j_call: TRBJ2-5
clone_size: NA
d_call: TRBD2
v_call: TRBV11-2
cdr3_nt: TGTGCCAGCAGCTTAGTAACTAGCGGTGGGAAGACCCAGTACTTC
cdr3_aa: CASSLVTSGGKTQYF

j_call: TRBJ1-1
clone_size: few
d_call: NA
v_call: TRBV5-8
cdr3_nt: TGTGCCAGCAGCAAGGTCGTTAACACTGAAGCTTTCTTT
cdr3_aa: CASSKVVNTEAFF

j_call: TRBJ2-5
clone_size: NA
d_call: TRBD2
v_call: TRBV2
cdr3_nt: TGTGCCAGCAGTGTGGTAGCGGGAGGGAAAGAGACCCAGTACTTC
cdr3_aa: CASSVVAGGKETQYF

j_call: TRBJ2-2
clone_size: NA
d_call: TRBD1
v_call: TRBV5-6
cdr3_nt: TGTGCCAGCAGCTCGGGACAGGGGGCCCACACCGGGGAGCTGTTTTTT
cdr3_aa: CASSSGQGAHTGELFF

j_call: TRBJ2-2
clone_size: few
d_call: NA
v_call: TRBV9
cdr3_nt: TGTGCCAGCAGCGTATCGACAGCCCCCGGGGAGCTGTTTTTT
cdr3_aa: CASSVSTAPGELFF

j_call: TRBJ2-1
clone_size: NA
d_call: NA
v_call: TRBV7-2
cdr3_nt: TGTGCCAGCAGCTTACTCAGCGGTACTAGCTCCTACAATGAGCAGTTCTTC
cdr3_aa: CASSLLSGTSSYNEQFF

j_call: TRBJ1-1
clone_size: NA
d_call: TRBD1
v_call: TRBV27
cdr3_nt: TGTGCCAGCAGGGGGCTTGGACAGGGTGGAGAAGCTTTCTTT
cdr3_aa: CASRGLGQGGEAFF

j_call: TRBJ2-2
clone_size: NA
d_call: TRBD2
v_call: TRBV27
cdr3_nt: TGTGCCAGCAGCCTTAGCGGGAGCCCTACCGGGGAGCTGTTTTTT
cdr3_aa: CASSLSGSPTGELFF

j_call: TRBJ2-3
clone_size: NA
d_call: NA
v_call: TRBV19
cdr3_nt: TGTGCCAGTATTTATGGGGACAACAGCACAGATACGCAGTATTTT
cdr3_aa: CASIYGDNSTDTQYF

j_call: TRBJ2-1
clone_size: NA
d_call: NA
v_call: TRBV5-1
cdr3_nt: TGCGCCAGCAGCTTCCGCACCTCAGGGGATCATGATGAGCAGTTCTTC
cdr3_aa: CASSFRTSGDHDEQFF

j_call: TRBJ2-2
clone_size: once
d_call: TRBD1
v_call: TRBV5-1
cdr3_nt: TGCGCCAGCAGCTCGGGGTATGGGGACAGGGCCCACTGGGGTTACACCGGGGAGCTGTTTTTT
cdr3_aa: CASSSGYGDRAHWGYTGELFF

j_call: TRBJ1-2
clone_size: NA
d_call: TRBD1
v_call: TRBV30
cdr3_nt: TGTGCCTGGACTCAGTCGGACCGGGACAGGGGGTTTGACTATGGCTACACCTTC
cdr3_aa: CAWTQSDRDRGFDYGYTF

j_call: TRBJ2-3
clone_size: NA
d_call: TRBD2
v_call: TRBV6-4
cdr3_nt: TGTGCCAGCAGTGAATCAGCGGGAGGGATGGATACGCAGTATTTT
cdr3_aa: CASSESAGGMDTQYF

j_call: TRBJ1-2
clone_size: NA
d_call: NA
v_call: TRBV27
cdr3_nt: TGTGCCAGCAGTGCCGACCATCATGGCTACACCTTC
cdr3_aa: CASSADHHGYTF

j_call: TRBJ1-3
clone_size: few
d_call: NA
v_call: TRBV6-5
cdr3_nt: TGTGCCAGCAGTGACCGAAGCTCTGGAAACACCATATATTTT
cdr3_aa: CASSDRSSGNTIYF

j_call: TRBJ1-4
clone_size: once
d_call: NA
v_call: TRBV11-2
cdr3_nt: TGTGCCAGCAGCCCCACCGCAGGGGATGAGTATGAAAAACTGTTTTTT
cdr3_aa: CASSPTAGDEYEKLFF

j_call: TRBJ2-3
clone_size: NA
d_call: NA
v_call: TRBV7-2
cdr3_nt: TGTGCCAGCAGCTTAGGAGGAACAGATACGCAGTATTTT
cdr3_aa: CASSLGGTDTQYF

j_call: TRBJ1-5
clone_size: NA
d_call: NA
v_call: TRBV19
cdr3_nt: TGTGCCAGTAGTCCCCGGGAGGGTGGCAGCCAGCCCCAGCATTTT
cdr3_aa: CASSPREGGSQPQHF

j_call: TRBJ1-2
clone_size: NA
d_call: NA
v_call: TRBV21-1
cdr3_nt: TGTGCCAGCAACCCTGCAAAGGACAGAAACTATGGCTACACCTTC
cdr3_aa: CASNPAKDRNYGYTF

j_call: TRBJ1-1
clone_size: few
d_call: NA
v_call: TRBV11-3
cdr3_nt: TGTGCCAGCAGCTTAGTAGGAGGGATGGACACTGAAGCTTTCTTT
cdr3_aa: CASSLVGGMDTEAFF

j_call: TRBJ1-1
clone_size: few
d_call: NA
v_call: TRBV29-1
cdr3_nt: TGCAGCGTTGAAGATCTAAGAAGGAACACTGAAGCTTTCTTT
cdr3_aa: CSVEDLRRNTEAFF

j_call: TRBJ2-5
clone_size: NA
d_call: TRBD2
v_call: TRBV15
cdr3_nt: TGTGCCACCAGCAGAGATTGGACTAGCGGCGAGACCCAGTACTTC
cdr3_aa: CATSRDWTSGETQYF

j_call: TRBJ2-3
clone_size: NA
d_call: TRBD2
v_call: TRBV28
cdr3_nt: TGTGCCAGCAGTTCCGGGACTAGAGCGGATACGCAGTATTTT
cdr3_aa: CASSSGTRADTQYF

j_call: TRBJ1-3
clone_size: NA
d_call: NA
v_call: TRBV4-2
cdr3_nt: TGTGCCAGCAGCCAAAGCAGGGTTGGAAACACCATATATTTT
cdr3_aa: CASSQSRVGNTIYF

j_call: TRBJ2-1
clone_size: NA
d_call: NA
v_call: TRBV6-5
cdr3_nt: TGTGCCAGCAGTTACGTGGGCGGCCAGCTGGTGGATGAGCAGTTCTTC
cdr3_aa: CASSYVGGQLVDEQFF

j_call: TRBJ2-1
clone_size: NA
d_call: NA
v_call: TRBV28
cdr3_nt: TGTGCCAGCAAATTCCTCAGGGTCGCGTGGCTGTTCTTC
cdr3_aa: CASKFLRVAWLFF

j_call: TRBJ2-5
clone_size: NA
d_call: NA
v_call: TRBV7-9
cdr3_nt: TGTGCCAGCAGCCCAAGGACTAAACGACCTCATGGGACCCAGTACTTC
cdr3_aa: CASSPRTKRPHGTQYF

j_call: TRBJ1-1
clone_size: NA
d_call: TRBD1
v_call: TRBV19
cdr3_nt: TGTGCCAGTAGTATAGTTAGCAGGGGGCGAACTGAAGCTTTCTTT
cdr3_aa: CASSIVSRGRTEAFF

j_call: TRBJ1-1
clone_size: few
d_call: NA
v_call: TRBV11-3
cdr3_nt: TGTGCCAGCAGCTCGCAGCTGAACACTGAAGCTTTCTTT
cdr3_aa: CASSSQLNTEAFF

j_call: TRBJ1-1
clone_size: NA
d_call: NA
v_call: TRBV6-1
cdr3_nt: TGTGCCAGCAGTGTAGGGCGGTGGGAAGCTTTCTTT
cdr3_aa: CASSVGRWEAFF

j_call: TRBJ1-6
clone_size: few
d_call: NA
v_call: TRBV4-3
cdr3_nt: TGCGCCAGCAGCCAAGTCGTGGGAGGGTTCAATTCACCCCTCCACTTT
cdr3_aa: CASSQVVGGFNSPLHF

j_call: TRBJ1-5
clone_size: NA
d_call: TRBD1
v_call: TRBV6-1
cdr3_nt: TGTGCCAGCAGGGACAGGGGTAGCAATCAGCCCCAGCATTTT
cdr3_aa: CASRDRGSNQPQHF

j_call: TRBJ2-1
clone_size: few
d_call: NA
v_call: TRBV5-4
cdr3_nt: TGTGCCAGCAGTTACGGGAGAAGCAATGAGCAGTTCTTC
cdr3_aa: CASSYGRSNEQFF

j_call: TRBJ1-1
clone_size: few
d_call: NA
v_call: TRBV5-1
cdr3_nt: TGCGCCAGCAGCTTGGCGGGGACGGGGAACACTGAAGCTTTCTTT
cdr3_aa: CASSLAGTGNTEAFF

j_call: TRBJ1-1
clone_size: few
d_call: NA
v_call: TRBV29-1
cdr3_nt: TGCAGCGTTGAGGGGGCGTCCCCTGAAGCTTTCTTT
cdr3_aa: CSVEGASPEAFF

j_call: TRBJ1-3
clone_size: NA
d_call: NA
v_call: TRBV5-1
cdr3_nt: TGCGCCAGCAGCTTGTCGTCAGTTAATGGAAACACCATATATTTT
cdr3_aa: CASSLSSVNGNTIYF

j_call: TRBJ1-2
clone_size: NA
d_call: NA
v_call: TRBV10-3
cdr3_nt: TGTGCCATCAGTGAGAAGGTTGAGGACTATGGCTACACCTTC
cdr3_aa: CAISEKVEDYGYTF

j_call: TRBJ2-1
clone_size: NA
d_call: NA
v_call: TRBV7-9
cdr3_nt: TGTGCCAGCAGCTTAGGGACTCTTACCTACAATGAGCAGTTCTTC
cdr3_aa: CASSLGTLTYNEQFF

j_call: TRBJ1-5
clone_size: few
d_call: NA
v_call: TRBV21-1
cdr3_nt: TGTGCCAGCAGCAAAGGAGGGGACAGGGGGAGCAATCAGCCCCAGCATTTT
cdr3_aa: CASSKGGDRGSNQPQHF

j_call: TRBJ2-5
clone_size: NA
d_call: NA
v_call: TRBV2
cdr3_nt: TGTGCCAGCAGTGAACCCTGGTCGGTGACCCAGTACTTC
cdr3_aa: CASSEPWSVTQYF

j_call: TRBJ2-2
clone_size: NA
d_call: NA
v_call: TRBV25-1
cdr3_nt: TGTGCCAGCAATACGGGACTTCTGAACACCGGGGAGCTGTTTTTT
cdr3_aa: CASNTGLLNTGELFF

j_call: TRBJ1-1
clone_size: NA
d_call: TRBD1
v_call: TRBV29-1
cdr3_nt: TGCAGCGTTGCAGGGACAGGGGGCAGCAGGAGCACTGAAGCTTTCTTT
cdr3_aa: CSVAGTGGSRSTEAFF

j_call: TRBJ1-6
clone_size: few
d_call: NA
v_call: TRBV19
cdr3_nt: TGTGCCAGTAGCCTCAGGGAGAATAATTCACCCCTCCACTTT
cdr3_aa: CASSLRENNSPLHF

j_call: TRBJ1-1
clone_size: medium-sized
d_call: NA
v_call: TRBV5-4
cdr3_nt: TGTGCCAGCAGCTTCGCGGTAGGGAACACTGAAGCTTTCTTT
cdr3_aa: CASSFAVGNTEAFF

j_call: TRBJ1-2
clone_size: few
d_call: NA
v_call: TRBV5-1
cdr3_nt: TGCGCCAGCAGCCCCGCAGGAGACCCTAACTATGGCTACACCTTC
cdr3_aa: CASSPAGDPNYGYTF

j_call: TRBJ2-2
clone_size: NA
d_call: TRBD1
v_call: TRBV5-4
cdr3_nt: TGTGCCAGCAGCCCGGGACAGGGTGCCGGGGAGCTGTTTTTT
cdr3_aa: CASSPGQGAGELFF

j_call: TRBJ1-1
clone_size: few
d_call: NA
v_call: TRBV5-1
cdr3_nt: TGCGCCAGCAGCATGAACACTGAAGCTTTCTTT
cdr3_aa: CASSMNTEAFF

j_call: TRBJ1-6
clone_size: NA
d_call: NA
v_call: TRBV11-2
cdr3_nt: TGTGCCAGCGGAACATTAACCACTACCAATTCACCCCTCCACTTT
cdr3_aa: CASGTLTTTNSPLHF

j_call: TRBJ1-1
clone_size: medium-sized
d_call: NA
v_call: TRBV5-5
cdr3_nt: TGTGCCAGCAGCTTGGGACTTGGCACTGAAGCTTTCTTT
cdr3_aa: CASSLGLGTEAFF

j_call: TRBJ1-1
clone_size: NA
d_call: TRBD1
v_call: TRBV19
cdr3_nt: TGTGCCAGTAGTATAGCAGACCGACAGGGCGGCACTGAAGCTTTCTTT
cdr3_aa: CASSIADRQGGTEAFF

j_call: TRBJ2-3
clone_size: few
d_call: NA
v_call: TRBV28
cdr3_nt: TGTGCCAGCAGTTCCGTGGTAAATACGCAGTATTTT
cdr3_aa: CASSSVVNTQYF

j_call: TRBJ1-1
clone_size: NA
d_call: NA
v_call: TRBV5-6
cdr3_nt: TGTGCCAGCAACAAAGGGGAGGGCTGGAACACTGAAGCTTTCTTT
cdr3_aa: CASNKGEGWNTEAFF